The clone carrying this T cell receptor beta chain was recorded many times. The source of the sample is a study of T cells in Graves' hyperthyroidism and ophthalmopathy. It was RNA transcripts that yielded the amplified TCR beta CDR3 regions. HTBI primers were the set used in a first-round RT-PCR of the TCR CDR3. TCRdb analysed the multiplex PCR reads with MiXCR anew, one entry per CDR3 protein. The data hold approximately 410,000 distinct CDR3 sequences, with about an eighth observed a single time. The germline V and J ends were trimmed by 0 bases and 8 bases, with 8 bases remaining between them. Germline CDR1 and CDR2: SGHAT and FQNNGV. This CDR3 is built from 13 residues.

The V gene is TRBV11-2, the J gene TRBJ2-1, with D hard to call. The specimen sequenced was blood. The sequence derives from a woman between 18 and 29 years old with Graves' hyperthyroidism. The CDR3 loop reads CASSLDRGDEQFF. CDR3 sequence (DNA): TGTGCCAGCAGCTTAGATCGTGGGGATGAGCAGTTCTTC. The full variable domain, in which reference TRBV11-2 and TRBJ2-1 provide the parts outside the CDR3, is EAGVAQSPRYKIIEKRQSVAFWCNPISGHATLYWYQQILGQGPKLLIQFQNNGVVDDSQLPKDRFSAERLKGVDSTLKIQPAKLEDSAVYLCASSLDRGDEQFFGPGTRLTVL.